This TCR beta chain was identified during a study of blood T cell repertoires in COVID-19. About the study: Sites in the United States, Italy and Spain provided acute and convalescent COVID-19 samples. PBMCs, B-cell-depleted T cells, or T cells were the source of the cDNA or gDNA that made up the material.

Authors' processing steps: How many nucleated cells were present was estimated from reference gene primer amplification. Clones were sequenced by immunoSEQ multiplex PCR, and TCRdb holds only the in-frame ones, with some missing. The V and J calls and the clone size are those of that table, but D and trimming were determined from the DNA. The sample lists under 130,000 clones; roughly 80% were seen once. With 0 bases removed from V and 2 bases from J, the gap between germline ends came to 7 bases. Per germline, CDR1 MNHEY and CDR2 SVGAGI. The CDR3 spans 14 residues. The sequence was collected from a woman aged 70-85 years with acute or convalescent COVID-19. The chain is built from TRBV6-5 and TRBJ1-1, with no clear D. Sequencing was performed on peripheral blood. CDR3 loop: CASSYSYPNTEAFF. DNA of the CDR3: TGTGCCAGCAGTTACTCCTATCCTAACACTGAAGCTTTCTTT.